This T cell receptor (beta chain) was sequenced during a study of blood T cells in healthy people across ages. General study findings and limits: Diversity was higher, and naive CD4+ cells more numerous, in long-lived donors than in aged donors.

Trimming stripped 6 bases from V and 0 bases from J, with 19 bases between. The germline CDR1 and CDR2 sequences are MNHNS and SASEGT. The CDR3 consists of 17 residues. The second PCR ran roughly 7 to 12 cycles with a sample-barcoded 5' primer and J-beta primers. Each sample yielded at least 2.5 million CDR3-containing paired-end reads. Each CDR3 protein is one row after TCRdb ran MiXCR on the 5' RACE reads. The repertoire holds just over 1 million distinct CDR3 sequences, with more than 40% as singletons. In terms of origin and age, donors were healthy Caucasian individuals from Russia aged roughly 6 to 90. Isolation yielded PBMCs, at least 7 million per sample, in every case. Regarding this clonotype: Its specificity is not known.

Sequenced input: blood. The rearrangement links TRBV6-1 to TRBJ2-3, with D perhaps matching TRBD1 or TRBD2 (5 bases each). The receptor's source is a woman aged 55-70 years in good health. Here the CDR3 reads CASRTPLGVPSTDTQYF. The CDR3 coding sequence is TGTGCCAGCAGAACTCCGTTGGGGGTACCTAGCACAGATACGCAGTATTTT.